The T cell receptor (beta chain) under discussion was sequenced for a study of cytomegalovirus exposure and HLA in healthy donors. The V and J ends lost 4 bases and 3 bases, in that order; junction bases with no gene match: 7. In germline, CDR1 is SEHNR, CDR2 FQNEAQ (reference sequence). The CDR3 totals 15 residues. General observations from the study: DRB1 showed the most TCR associations and HLA-C the fewest in a later analysis, as rates varied by HLA locus. Three CMV-associated chains proved CMV antigen-specific in vitro. In an earlier analysis, productive rearrangement rates for most beta V segments clustered near 87% or 30%.

PCR used 60 Vbeta primers and 13 Jbeta primers. TCRdb's copy holds only in-frame clones and misses some; the assay was immunoSEQ multiplex PCR. The sample has 150,000 to 200,000 clones; approximately 67% are singletons. This clone has a single count. The target antigen is unknown. Sequences were obtained from PBMCs. V and J are TRBV7-9 and TRBJ2-7, with 9 bases fitting TRBD1. The source is a woman in her late teens or twenties in good health and CMV-seropositive. The CDR3 nucleotides are TGTGCCAGCAGCTCGGGACAGGGCGCGAACTACGAGCAGTACTTC. Its translation is CASSSGQGANYEQYF.